The sequence of this TCR beta chain was determined in a study of response to subunit inactivated influenza vaccine. Study observations and caveats: Seasonal influenza vaccination, on each occasion, was suggested by the authors to recruit few new T cells.

One entry per CDR3 protein results from TCRdb running MiXCR on the RT-PCR reads. The table has fewer than 550,000 distinct CDR3 sequences, around 25% seen once; the top ten hold 1.5% to 2%. There are 14 residues in the CDR3. V lost 5 bases and J lost 1, with 11 bases in between. To note about this clonotype: No antigen is known for it.

The chain recombines TRBV12-3 or TRBV12-4 with TRBJ1-1; D gene uncertain. The specimen comprised CD4+ T cells sorted from PBMCs, sampled 5 days after vaccination. The TCR originated in a man in his fifties who received an inactivated influenza vaccine. The CDR3 region is CASSHPMGNTEAFF. CDR3 nucleotide sequence: TGTGCCAGCAGTCATCCGATGGGGAACACTGAAGCTTTCTTT.